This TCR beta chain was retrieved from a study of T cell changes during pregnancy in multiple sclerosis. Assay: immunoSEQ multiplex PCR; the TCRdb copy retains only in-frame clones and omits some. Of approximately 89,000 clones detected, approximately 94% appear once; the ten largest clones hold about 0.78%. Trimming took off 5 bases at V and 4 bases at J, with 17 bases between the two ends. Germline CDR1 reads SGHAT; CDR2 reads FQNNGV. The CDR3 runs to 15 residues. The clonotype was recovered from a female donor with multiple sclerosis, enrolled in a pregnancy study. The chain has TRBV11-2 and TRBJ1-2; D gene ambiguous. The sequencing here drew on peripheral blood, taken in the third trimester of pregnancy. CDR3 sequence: CASSPSSDGVYGYTF. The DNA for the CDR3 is TGTGCCAGCAGCCCAAGCTCAGACGGGGTCTATGGCTACACCTTC.